This T cell receptor (beta chain) was recorded in a study of blood T cell repertoires in COVID-19. For the study at large: PBMCs, B-cell-depleted T cells, or T cells were the source of the cDNA or gDNA that made up the material.

V dropped 7 bases and J dropped 2 bases, with 14 bases sitting between them. The CDR3 loop spans 15 amino acids. Germline values: CDR1 MGHRA, CDR2 YSYEKL. Profiling relied on immunoSEQ multiplex PCR, and the TCRdb table lists in-frame clones only, not all of them. This table holds fewer than 300,000 clones, less than 90% found once. This clonotype originated in a human donor in a cohort sampled during active COVID-19. The sample comprised peripheral blood. This chain links TRBV4-1 with TRBJ2-2; perhaps TRBD1 as D (5 bases). Here the CDR3 reads CASNPGFSNTGELFF. As DNA, the CDR3 is TGCGCCAGCAACCCAGGGTTCAGTAACACCGGGGAGCTGTTTTTT.